This T cell receptor (beta chain) is from a study of blood T cell repertoires in COVID-19. Produced via immunoSEQ multiplex PCR; TCRdb's table is partial and in-frame only. Found here are 350,000 to 400,000 clones, approximately 90% of them singletons; the top ten hold over 0.9%. The CDR3 covers 13 residues. Losses at the gene ends were 4 bases for V and 13 bases for J; bases not matched to a gene: 10. Germline V gene sequence: CDR1 SGHNT, CDR2 YYREEE (reference sequence). Allocation to cohorts depended on clinical history reported by the participants. This TCR came from a woman between 25 and 40 years old with acute COVID-19. V usage is TRBV5-4 and J usage is TRBJ2-1; 8 nucleotides agree with TRBD2. The sample was PBMCs or T cells enriched from blood (not recorded which). The DNA of the CDR3 is TGTGCCAGCAGCCCTACCGGGGGGGACAATCAGTTCTTC. This sequence encodes CASSPTGGDNQFF.